This is a list of T cell receptor beta chains from one sample in a study of blood T cell repertoires in COVID-19. Sequenced by immunoSEQ multiplex PCR; TCRdb stores in-frame clones only, minus some. This table has roughly 280,000 clones, about 88% appearing once. The source material was peripheral blood. The receptors originated from a woman younger than 45 with COVID-19, enrolled during active disease. The CDR3 runs from the conserved cysteine through the conserved F or W. A D gene is named only where the DNA matches it firmly. For some rows the clone size is stated as once, few or many, or as a class when expanded; others skip it.

>TRBJ1-2|TRBV5-4|TRBD1|NA|14
CASNLDRGGYGYTF
TGTGCCAGCAACCTAGACAGGGGCGGCTATGGCTACACCTTC
>TRBJ2-1|TRBV5-6|NA|few|15
CASSLAYRPSGEQFF
TGTGCCAGCAGCTTGGCTTATAGGCCGTCGGGTGAGCAGTTCTTC
>TRBJ2-7|TRBV5-1|TRBD2|few|15
CASSWPTSSGDEQYF
TGCGCCAGCAGCTGGCCGACTAGCTCGGGCGACGAGCAGTACTTC
>TRBJ1-2|TRBV30|TRBD1|NA|14
CAWSARLDRGGYTF
TGTGCCTGGAGTGCACGCCTGGACAGGGGTGGCTACACCTTC
>TRBJ1-1|TRBV7-8|TRBD1|NA|15
CASSESGTVGEGAFF
TGTGCCAGCAGCGAATCCGGGACAGTGGGTGAGGGGGCTTTCTTT
>TRBJ1-1|TRBV7-2|NA|NA|14
CASSLQGRNTEAFF
TGTGCCAGCAGCTTACAGGGGAGAAACACTGAAGCTTTCTTT
>TRBJ1-6|TRBV5-1|TRBD1|NA|17
CASSLSRGRGYNSPLHF
TGCGCCAGCAGCTTAAGCAGGGGGCGAGGTTACAATTCACCCCTCCACTTT
>TRBJ2-7|TRBV20-1|NA|NA|11
CSAPHRDEQYF
TGCAGTGCTCCCCACAGGGACGAGCAGTACTTC
>TRBJ2-3|TRBV24-1|TRBD2|NA|16
CATSDRTSGSTDTQYF
TGTGCCACCAGTGATAGGACTAGCGGGAGCACAGATACGCAGTATTTT
>TRBJ2-1|TRBV27|NA|once|18
CASSLSRVGQGSYNEQFF
TGTGCCAGCAGTTTATCTCGCGTGGGTCAGGGTTCCTACAATGAGCAGTTCTTC
>TRBJ2-3|TRBV29-1|NA|once|11
CSAQRADTQYF
TGCAGCGCCCAGCGGGCAGATACGCAGTATTTT
>TRBJ2-7|TRBV6-1|NA|once|15
CASSDRHQGINEQYF
TGTGCCAGCAGTGATCGGCACCAGGGTATCAACGAGCAGTACTTC
>TRBJ2-7|TRBV14|NA|NA|14
CASSQVTRGREQYF
TGTGCCAGCAGCCAAGTTACGCGGGGGCGCGAGCAGTACTTC
>TRBJ2-2|TRBV9|NA|NA|14
CASSMRTGTGELFF
TGTGCCAGCAGCATGCGGACTGGAACCGGGGAGCTGTTTTTT
>TRBJ2-5|TRBV10-2|TRBD1|NA|15
CASSEWTGRQETQYF
TGCGCCAGCAGTGAGTGGACAGGTAGACAAGAGACCCAGTACTTC
>TRBJ1-3|TRBV2|NA|NA|12
CASRGSGNTIYF
TGTGCCAGCCGGGGGTCTGGAAACACCATATATTTT
>TRBJ2-1|TRBV6-6|NA|NA|15
CASSYWGGTYNEQFF
TGTGCCAGCAGTTACTGGGGCGGGACCTACAATGAGCAGTTCTTC
>TRBJ1-6|TRBV30|NA|NA|16
CASQGTPSSYNSPLHF
TGTGCCTCTCAGGGGACCCCGAGCTCCTATAATTCACCCCTCCACTTT
>TRBJ1-2|TRBV3-1/TRBV3-2|NA|NA|13
CASSQTPNYGYTF
TGTGCCAGCAGCCAAACACCTAACTATGGCTACACCTTC
>TRBJ2-2|TRBV5-1|TRBD2|NA|16
CASSLDPSGIGGELFF
TGCGCCAGCAGCTTGGACCCCAGCGGGATAGGCGGGGAGCTGTTTTTT
>TRBJ1-5|TRBV6-1|NA|once|12
CASSDRDQPQHF
TGTGCCAGCAGTGACAGGGATCAGCCCCAGCATTTT
>TRBJ2-7|TRBV2|TRBD1|NA|14
CASSEDRGKREQYF
TGTGCCAGCAGTGAAGACAGGGGGAAACGCGAGCAGTACTTC
>TRBJ2-3|TRBV9|NA|NA|17
CASSVSAGQTSKDTQYF
TGTGCCAGCAGCGTATCGGCAGGACAAACTAGCAAAGATACGCAGTATTTT
>TRBJ1-6|TRBV18|NA|few|12
CASSPQGGPLHF
TGTGCCAGCTCACCCCAGGGAGGGCCCCTCCACTTT
>TRBJ2-7|TRBV5-1|TRBD1|many|16
CASSSTWTGGRNEQYF
TGCGCCAGCAGCTCCACTTGGACAGGGGGCAGGAACGAGCAGTACTTC
>TRBJ2-7|TRBV5-5|NA|NA|14
CASSLGQDFYEQYF
TGTGCCAGCAGCTTGGGGCAGGACTTCTACGAGCAGTACTTC
>TRBJ2-7|TRBV30|TRBD1|NA|13
CAWGTGLSYEQYF
TGTGCCTGGGGGACAGGGCTATCCTACGAGCAGTACTTC
>TRBJ1-3|TRBV19|NA|NA|16
CASRPTGKESRNTIYF
TGTGCCAGTAGACCGACAGGAAAGGAGTCTAGAAACACCATATATTTT
>TRBJ1-6|TRBV6-5|NA|once|13
CASSRGGDSPLHF
TGTGCCAGCAGTCGTGGGGGGGACTCACCCCTCCACTTT
>TRBJ2-2|TRBV29-1|NA|once|14
CSVEGGSVTGELFF
TGCAGCGTTGAAGGTGGGAGCGTCACCGGGGAGCTGTTTTTT
>TRBJ2-4|TRBV14|TRBD2|NA|13
CASSQAGGNIQYF
TGTGCCAGCAGCCAAGCGGGAGGGAACATTCAGTACTTC
>TRBJ1-6|TRBV6-5|TRBD1|NA|14
CASREGQRNSPLHF
TGTGCCAGCAGAGAGGGACAGCGGAATTCACCCCTCCACTTT
>TRBJ1-5|TRBV19|TRBD1|NA|15
CASSIGRGRGQPQHF
TGTGCCAGTAGTATAGGCAGGGGGCGCGGGCAGCCCCAGCATTTT
>TRBJ2-4|TRBV6-2/TRBV6-3|NA|NA|16
CASSYSLDRRKNIQYF
TGTGCCAGCAGTTACTCGCTCGACAGACGTAAAAACATTCAGTACTTC
>TRBJ2-7|TRBV6-6|NA|NA|12
CASSPTDYEQYF
TGTGCCAGCAGCCCTACCGACTACGAGCAGTACTTC
>TRBJ2-7|TRBV12-2|NA|NA|14
CASRRVTGLEVQYF
TGTGCAAGTCGCCGGGTCACAGGTTTAGAGGTGCAGTACTTC
>TRBJ2-7|TRBV29-1|TRBD1|NA|12
CSARTGDYEQYF
TGCAGCGCTCGGACAGGAGACTACGAGCAGTACTTC
>TRBJ2-1|TRBV28|TRBD2|once|13
CASSLAGGDEQFF
TGTGCCAGCAGTTTGGCGGGGGGGGATGAGCAGTTCTTC
>TRBJ1-2|TRBV3-1/TRBV3-2|TRBD1|NA|17
CASSRTGGGGYNYGYTF
TGTGCCAGCAGCCGTACAGGGGGCGGAGGATACAACTATGGCTACACCTTC
>TRBJ2-3|TRBV11-2|TRBD2|NA|16
CASSLWSSGNTDTQYF
TGTGCCAGCAGCTTATGGTCTAGCGGGAACACAGATACGCAGTATTTT
>TRBJ2-3|TRBV19|NA|NA|15
CASSPSRASTDTQYF
TGTGCCAGTAGCCCTAGCCGGGCTAGCACAGATACGCAGTATTTT
>TRBJ2-5|TRBV30|NA|NA|12
CAWRPGEETQYF
TGTGCCTGGAGACCAGGGGAGGAGACCCAGTACTTC
>TRBJ1-6|TRBV10-3|TRBD1|NA|15
CAISDRGDLNSPLHF
TGTGCCATCAGTGACAGGGGGGACCTCAATTCACCCCTCCACTTT
>TRBJ1-5|TRBV4-1|NA|NA|16
CASSQEAQGRYQPQHF
TGCGCCAGCAGCCAAGAGGCGCAGGGGCGATATCAGCCCCAGCATTTT
>TRBJ1-2|TRBV28|NA|NA|15
CASSRLAGARDGYTF
TGTGCCAGCAGTCGGCTCGCGGGGGCGCGCGATGGCTACACCTTC
>TRBJ1-2|TRBV27|NA|NA|13
CASSALLGYGYTF
TGTGCCAGCAGTGCGCTACTCGGGTATGGCTACACCTTC
>TRBJ1-2|TRBV13|NA|NA|14
CASSLGQGGYGYTF
TGTGCCAGCAGCTTAGGGCAGGGCGGCTATGGCTACACCTTC
>TRBJ2-7|TRBV5-4|TRBD2|NA|13
CASTLGGSNEQYF
TGTGCCAGCACCCTTGGCGGGAGCAACGAGCAGTACTTC
>TRBJ1-2|TRBV28|NA|NA|15
CASSPQTGTYFGYTF
TGTGCCAGCAGTCCTCAGACAGGAACATACTTTGGCTACACCTTC
>TRBJ2-3|TRBV24-1|TRBD2|NA|15
CATSGELAGTDTQYF
TGTGCCACTAGTGGTGAACTAGCGGGCACAGATACGCAGTATTTT